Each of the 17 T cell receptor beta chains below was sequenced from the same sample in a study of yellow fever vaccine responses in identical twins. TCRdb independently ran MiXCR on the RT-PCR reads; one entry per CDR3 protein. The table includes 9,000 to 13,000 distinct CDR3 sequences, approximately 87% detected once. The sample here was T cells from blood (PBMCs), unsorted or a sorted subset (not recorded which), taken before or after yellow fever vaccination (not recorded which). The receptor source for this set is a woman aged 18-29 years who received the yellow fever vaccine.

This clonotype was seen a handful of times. In DNA form, the CDR3 reads TGTGCCGGCTCGGACAGATCCTACAATGAGCAGTTCTTC. It codes for CAGSDRSYNEQFF. The rearrangement joins TRBV6-1 to TRBJ2-1; possible D gene TRBD1, 6 bases. V lost 11 bases to trimming and J lost 1 base, with 12 bases between them. Germline V CDR1 and CDR2: MNHNS, SASEGT. The CDR3 spans 13 residues.

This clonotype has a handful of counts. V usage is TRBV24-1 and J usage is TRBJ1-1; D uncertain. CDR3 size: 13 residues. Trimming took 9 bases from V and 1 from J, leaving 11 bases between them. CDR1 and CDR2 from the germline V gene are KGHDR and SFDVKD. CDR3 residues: CATSLTGNTEAFF. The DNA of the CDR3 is TGTGCCACCTCCTTGACCGGGAACACTGAAGCTTTCTTT.

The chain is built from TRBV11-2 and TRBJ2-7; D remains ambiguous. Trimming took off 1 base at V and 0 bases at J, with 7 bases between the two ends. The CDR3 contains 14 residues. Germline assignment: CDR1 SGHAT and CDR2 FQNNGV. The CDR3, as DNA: TGTGCCAGCAGCTTAGGGGTTAGCTCCTACGAGCAGTACTTC. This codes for CASSLGVSSYEQYF.

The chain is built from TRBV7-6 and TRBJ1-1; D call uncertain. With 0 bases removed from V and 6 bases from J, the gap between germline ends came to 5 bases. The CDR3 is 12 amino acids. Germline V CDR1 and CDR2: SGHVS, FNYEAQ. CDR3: CASSLAYSEAFF. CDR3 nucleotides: TGTGCCAGCAGCTTAGCGTACTCTGAAGCTTTCTTT.

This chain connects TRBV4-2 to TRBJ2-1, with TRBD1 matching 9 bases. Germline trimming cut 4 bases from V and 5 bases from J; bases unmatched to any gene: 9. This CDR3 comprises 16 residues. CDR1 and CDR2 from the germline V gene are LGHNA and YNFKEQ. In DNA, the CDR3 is TGTGCCAGCAGCCCTTTATGGGACAGGGACCACAATGAGCAGTTCTTC. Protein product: CASSPLWDRDHNEQFF.

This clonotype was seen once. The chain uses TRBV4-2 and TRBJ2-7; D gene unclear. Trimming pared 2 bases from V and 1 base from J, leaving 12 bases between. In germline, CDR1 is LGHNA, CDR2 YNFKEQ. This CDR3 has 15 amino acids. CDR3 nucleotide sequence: TGTGCCAGCAGCCAAATAGGGTTGGGATCCTACGAGCAGTACTTC. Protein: CASSQIGLGSYEQYF.

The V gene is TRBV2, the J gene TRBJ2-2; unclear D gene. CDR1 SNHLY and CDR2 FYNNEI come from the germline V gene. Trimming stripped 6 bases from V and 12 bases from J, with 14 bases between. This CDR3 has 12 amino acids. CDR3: CASRPLVRQLFF. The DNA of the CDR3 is TGTGCCAGCAGACCATTAGTCAGGCAGCTGTTTTTT.

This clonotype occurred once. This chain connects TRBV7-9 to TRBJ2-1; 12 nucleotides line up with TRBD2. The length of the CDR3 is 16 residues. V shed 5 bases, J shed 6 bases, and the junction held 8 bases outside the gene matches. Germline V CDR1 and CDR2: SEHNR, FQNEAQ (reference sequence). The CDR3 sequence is CASSVLTSGSRNEQFF. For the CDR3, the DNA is TGTGCCAGCAGCGTCCTGACTAGCGGGAGTCGCAATGAGCAGTTCTTC.

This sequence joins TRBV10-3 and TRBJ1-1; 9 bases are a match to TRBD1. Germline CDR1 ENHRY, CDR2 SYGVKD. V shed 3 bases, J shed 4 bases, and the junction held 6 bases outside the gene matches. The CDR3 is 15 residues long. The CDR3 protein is CAISDRDRVSTEAFF. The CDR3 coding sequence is TGTGCCATCAGTGACCGGGACAGGGTTTCCACTGAAGCTTTCTTT.

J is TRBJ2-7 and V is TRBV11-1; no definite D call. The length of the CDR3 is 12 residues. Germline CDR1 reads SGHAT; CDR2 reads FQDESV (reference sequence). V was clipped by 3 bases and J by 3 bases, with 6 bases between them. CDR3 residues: CASSLANYEQYV. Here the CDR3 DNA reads TGTGCCAGCAGCTTGGCGAACTACGAGCAGTACGTC.

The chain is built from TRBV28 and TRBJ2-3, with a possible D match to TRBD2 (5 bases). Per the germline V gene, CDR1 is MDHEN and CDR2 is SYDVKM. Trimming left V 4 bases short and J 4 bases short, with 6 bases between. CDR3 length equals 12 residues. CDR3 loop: CASSSRADTQYF. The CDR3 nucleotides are TGTGCCAGCAGTTCGCGGGCAGATACGCAGTATTTT. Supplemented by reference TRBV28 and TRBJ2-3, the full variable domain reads DVKVTQSSRYLVKRTGEKVFLECVQDMDHENMFWYRQDPGLGLRLIYFSYDVKMKEKGDIPEGYSVSREKKERFSLILESASTNQTSMYLCASSSRADTQYFGPGTRLTVL.

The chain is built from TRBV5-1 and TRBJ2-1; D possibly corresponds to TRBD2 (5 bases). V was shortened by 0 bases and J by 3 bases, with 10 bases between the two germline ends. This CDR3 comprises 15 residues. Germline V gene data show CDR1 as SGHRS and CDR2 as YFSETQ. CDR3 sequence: CASSLDGIIYNEQFF. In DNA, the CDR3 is TGCGCCAGCAGCTTGGACGGGATTATCTACAATGAGCAGTTCTTC.

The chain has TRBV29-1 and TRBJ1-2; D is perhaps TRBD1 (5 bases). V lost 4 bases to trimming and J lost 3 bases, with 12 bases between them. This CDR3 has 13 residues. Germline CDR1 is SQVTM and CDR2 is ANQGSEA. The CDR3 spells CSVVGGDDYGYTF. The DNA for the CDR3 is TGCAGCGTTGTGGGAGGGGATGACTATGGCTACACCTTC.

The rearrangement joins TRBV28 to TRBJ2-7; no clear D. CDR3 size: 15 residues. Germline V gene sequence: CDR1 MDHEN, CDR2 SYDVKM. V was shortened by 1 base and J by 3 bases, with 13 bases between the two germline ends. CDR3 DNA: TGTGCCAGCAGTTTATCCGGTCTGAAAAGCTACGAGCAGTACGTC. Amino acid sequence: CASSLSGLKSYEQYV.

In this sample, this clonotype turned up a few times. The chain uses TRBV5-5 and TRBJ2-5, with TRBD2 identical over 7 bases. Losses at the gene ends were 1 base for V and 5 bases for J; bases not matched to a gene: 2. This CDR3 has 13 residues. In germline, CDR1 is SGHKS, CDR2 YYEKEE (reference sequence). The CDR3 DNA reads TGTGCCAGCAGCTTGCGGGGGGAGGAGACCCAGTACTTC. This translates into CASSLRGEETQYF.

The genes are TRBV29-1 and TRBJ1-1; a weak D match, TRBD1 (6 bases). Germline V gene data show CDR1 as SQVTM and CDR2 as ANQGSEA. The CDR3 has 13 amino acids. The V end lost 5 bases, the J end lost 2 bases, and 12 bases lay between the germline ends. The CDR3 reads CSVMTGSNTEAFF. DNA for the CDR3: TGCAGCGTTATGACAGGTTCAAACACTGAAGCTTTCTTT.

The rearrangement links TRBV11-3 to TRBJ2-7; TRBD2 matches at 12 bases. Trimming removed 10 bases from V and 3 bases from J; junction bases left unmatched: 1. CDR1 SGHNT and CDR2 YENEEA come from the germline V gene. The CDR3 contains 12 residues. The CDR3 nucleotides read TGTGCCATACTAGCGGGGGGCTACGAGCAGTACGTC. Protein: CAILAGGYEQYV.